These 31 T cell receptor beta chains share one sample of origin, sequenced in a study of cytomegalovirus exposure and HLA in healthy donors. Some clones are missing from TCRdb's copy, which holds only in-frame ones; the method was immunoSEQ multiplex PCR. The table records tens of thousands of clones, about 96% of them present only once. The sequencing input was PBMCs. The receptors originated from a woman younger than 35 in good health and CMV-seronegative.

The chain has TRBV2 and TRBJ1-4, with D possibly matching TRBD1 (5 bases). The CDR3 runs to 15 residues. V was cut by 4 bases and J by 5 bases, with 14 bases left in between. CDR1 and CDR2 (germline): SNHLY, FYNNEI. The CDR3 bases are TGTGCCAGCAGTGGGTCTTCAGGGCTGAATGAAAAACTGTTTTTT. As protein: CASSGSSGLNEKLFF.

In its sample, this clone was seen once. The chain carries TRBV5-1 and TRBJ2-7; TRBD2 is a possible D gene (5 bases). V dropped 4 bases and J dropped 2 bases, with 16 bases sitting between them. The V gene's germline CDR1 is SGHRS and CDR2 YFSETQ. This CDR3 has 15 amino acids. Written as DNA, the CDR3 is TGCGCCAGCAGCGCTGGAGTCGGACTTACCTACGAGCAGTACTTC. Encoded protein: CASSAGVGLTYEQYF.

This rearrangement joins TRBV29-1 to TRBJ2-5; TRBD2 matches at 7 bases. The CDR3 contains 15 residues. Germline CDR1 SQVTM, CDR2 ANQGSEA. The V segment lost 4 bases and the J segment 1 base; nucleotides outside the gene matches: 9. DNA for the CDR3: TGCAGCGTTGTCTCGCTAGCGGAGATCCAAGAGACCCAGTACTTC. It is translated as CSVVSLAEIQETQYF.

The chain joins TRBV29-1 to TRBJ2-7; 10 bases fit TRBD1. CDR1 is SQVTM, CDR2 ANQGSEA, per germline. The CDR3 extends over 13 amino acids. J gave up 2 bases and V 7 bases, and 5 bases lay outside the gene matches. CDR3 residues: CSAGQGHTYEQYF. For the CDR3, the DNA is TGCAGCGCGGGACAGGGGCATACCTACGAGCAGTACTTC.

This rearrangement joins TRBV5-1 to TRBJ2-7; 7 nucleotides align to TRBD2. V gave up 3 bases and J gave up 2 bases; unmatched junction bases: 8. The germline V gene encodes CDR1 SGHRS and CDR2 YFSETQ. There are 15 residues in the CDR3. The CDR3 region has the DNA TGCGCCAGCAGCTCGGATGCGGGAGTAACCTACGAGCAGTACTTC. This translates into CASSSDAGVTYEQYF.

This rearrangement joins TRBV5-1 to TRBJ2-3, with D perhaps matching TRBD2 (6 bases). V was clipped by 4 bases and J by 7 bases, with 19 bases between them. Germline V CDR1 and CDR2: SGHRS, YFSETQ. The CDR3 contains 15 residues. CDR3 in amino acids: CASSPSTGAPHTQYF. The CDR3 DNA reads as TGCGCCAGCAGCCCCTCAACGGGAGCCCCCCATACGCAGTATTTT.

The J gene is TRBJ1-1, the V gene TRBV4-1, with 8 bases fitting TRBD1. Germline-derived CDR1 and CDR2 are MGHRA and YSYEKL. CDR3 length equals 17 residues. Germline trimming cut 4 bases from V and 4 bases from J; bases unmatched to any gene: 14. The CDR3 nucleotides read TGCGCCAGCAGCCTGAATTTTCCGACAGGGGCCGGCACTGAAGCTTTCTTT. This codes for CASSLNFPTGAGTEAFF.

V is TRBV5-1 and J is TRBJ1-1; D remains unclear. Germline CDR1 is SGHRS and CDR2 is YFSETQ. V was pared by 0 bases and J by 4 bases, with 10 bases between. This CDR3 has 14 residues. The CDR3 loop is CASSLEQPATEAFF. For the CDR3, the DNA is TGCGCCAGCAGCTTGGAACAGCCTGCCACTGAAGCTTTCTTT. The variable domain in full, with the rest retrieved from reference TRBV5-1 and TRBJ1-1, is KAGVTQTPRYLIKTRGQQVTLSCSPISGHRSVSWYQQTPGQGLQFLFEYFSETQRNKGNFPGRFSGRQFSNSRSEMNVSTLELGDSALYLCASSLEQPATEAFFGQGTRLTVV.

The chain carries TRBV5-4 and TRBJ1-2, with D perhaps TRBD1 (6 bases). Trimming stripped 0 bases from V and 0 bases from J, with 9 bases between. Germline CDR1 reads SGHNT; CDR2 reads YYREEE (reference sequence). CDR3 length equals 15 residues. CDR3 sequence reads: CASSLAGAANYGYTF. The CDR3 bases are TGTGCCAGCAGCTTGGCAGGGGCAGCTAACTATGGCTACACCTTC.

V and J are TRBV2 and TRBJ2-3; D gene uncertain. CDR1 is SNHLY, CDR2 FYNNEI, per germline. The germline V and J ends were trimmed by 4 bases and 4 bases, with 6 bases remaining between them. This CDR3 has 12 amino acids. CDR3 in DNA: TGTGCCAGCAGTGTTGTCTCAGATACGCAGTATTTT. Its translation: CASSVVSDTQYF.

This rearrangement joins TRBV9 to TRBJ2-1; D may be TRBD2 (5 bases). This CDR3 is 16 amino acids long. Trimming removed 3 bases at V and 8 bases at J, with 21 bases between. The germline V gene encodes CDR1 SGDLS and CDR2 YYNGEE. CDR3: CASSAIGGSGWDEQFF. CDR3 coding DNA: TGTGCCAGCAGCGCGATTGGTGGGAGTGGTTGGGATGAGCAGTTCTTC.

The rearrangement links TRBV11-2 to TRBJ1-3, with 8 positions matching TRBD1. Germline CDR1 is SGHAT and CDR2 is FQNNGV. V lost 1 base and J lost 4; bases outside the gene matches: 9. This CDR3 region has 17 residues. For the CDR3, the DNA is TGTGCCAGCAGCTTAGGACAGGGGACAGCCGGGGGAAACACCATATATTTT. As protein: CASSLGQGTAGGNTIYF.

The chain combines TRBV20-1 with TRBJ1-5, with D hard to call. CDR1 DFQATT and CDR2 SNEGSKA come from the germline V gene (reference sequence). The CDR3 is made up of 11 amino acids. Deletions cut 6 bases from V and 7 bases from J, with 10 bases between. The CDR3 loop is CSAPGRQPQHF. Here the CDR3 DNA reads TGCAGTGCGCCGGGTCGGCAGCCCCAGCATTTT.

CDR3 DNA sequence: TGTGCCAGCAGCAGACGAATGAAGCGGGAGCTGAGCGCAGATACGCAGTATTTT. As protein: CASSRRMKRELSADTQYF. The chain couples TRBV13 to TRBJ2-3; 8 positions agree with TRBD2. Germline loops: CDR1 PRHDT, CDR2 FYEKMQ (reference sequence). With 5 bases clipped from V and 4 bases from J, the junction kept 17 bases outside the gene matches. This CDR3 region has 18 residues.

This sequence joins TRBV15 and TRBJ1-1; D uncertain. The CDR3 is made up of 18 amino acids. V lost 1 base and J 1 base, leaving 19 bases between the germline ends. Germline-derived CDR1 and CDR2 are LNHNV and YYDKDF (reference sequence). The CDR3 region is CATSRGRFLSLPNTEAFF. The CDR3 nucleotides are TGTGCCACCAGCAGAGGTCGTTTTTTAAGCCTACCGAACACTGAAGCTTTCTTT.

The J gene is TRBJ1-4, the V gene TRBV6-1; D is uncertain. Trimming shortened V by 4 bases and J by 0 bases, and 12 bases separated the two germline ends. Germline CDR1 and CDR2: MNHNS and SASEGT. The CDR3 extends over 16 amino acids. CDR3 in DNA: TGTGCCAGCAGTGGGAATATGGGCGCAACTAATGAAAAACTGTTTTTT. It encodes CASSGNMGATNEKLFF.

This clone is a singleton in its sample. The chain uses TRBV2 and TRBJ1-2; 7 bases are a match to TRBD1. This CDR3 has 11 amino acids. CDR1 is SNHLY and CDR2 is FYNNEI in the germline V gene. After removal of 11 bases from V and 3 bases from J, the junction contained 3 bases not matched to a gene. The CDR3 sequence: CAGGQDYGYTF. The CDR3 DNA sequence: TGTGCCGGAGGACAGGACTATGGCTACACCTTC.

J is TRBJ2-3 and V is TRBV4-1; D is ambiguous. CDR3 size: 15 residues. Trimming stripped 6 bases from V and 0 bases from J, with 13 bases between. The germline V gene has CDR1 MGHRA and CDR2 YSYEKL. CDR3 loop: CASRQSVLSTDTQYF. The CDR3 DNA follows: TGCGCCAGCAGGCAGAGCGTATTGAGCACAGATACGCAGTATTTT.

The CDR3 reads CASSLGGGSYQPQHF. CDR3 coding DNA: TGCGCCAGCAGCTTGGGGGGGGGCAGCTATCAGCCCCAGCATTTT. V usage is TRBV5-1 and J usage is TRBJ1-5; perhaps TRBD1 as D (6 bases). Germline values: CDR1 SGHRS, CDR2 YFSETQ. The CDR3 extends over 15 amino acids. Trimming removed 0 bases from V and 5 bases from J, with 12 bases in between.

The CDR3 bases are TGTGCCAGCAGTTTTGAGGCTCGGTTCTACAATGAGCAGTTCTTC. Translation gives CASSFEARFYNEQFF. The rearrangement uses TRBV27 and TRBJ2-1; D remains ambiguous. The V end was cut by 3 bases, the J end by 3 bases, with 12 bases between. Germline V CDR1 and CDR2: MNHEY, SMNVEV (reference sequence). CDR3 size: 15 residues.

The chain joins TRBV28 to TRBJ2-7, with D tentatively TRBD1 (5 bases). CDR1 and CDR2 from the germline V gene are MDHEN and SYDVKM. The length of the CDR3 is 12 residues. V lost 6 bases and J 3 bases, leaving 9 bases between the germline ends. In nucleotides, the CDR3 is TGTGCCAGCAGGCTCAGGGACTACGAGCAGTACTTC. It specifies CASRLRDYEQYF.

This chain joins TRBV7-2 and TRBJ2-5, with D perhaps TRBD1 (5 bases). Trimming took 3 bases from V and 4 from J, leaving 9 bases between them. CDR1 is SGHTA, CDR2 FQGNSA, per germline. This CDR3 is 13 amino acids long. CDR3: CASSFTGSETQYF. CDR3 coding DNA: TGTGCCAGCAGCTTTACAGGATCAGAGACCCAGTACTTC.

Comments on this clone: One junction end disagrees with the germline gene, perhaps due to a read error. This chain links TRBV5-1 with TRBJ2-3; tentative D call: TRBD1 (6 bases). This CDR3 has 15 residues. CDR1 SGHRS and CDR2 YFSETQ come from the germline V gene. The CDR3 DNA reads as TGCGCCAGCAGTTTGGCCGGGACACTATCTGGTACGCAGTATTTT. This translates into CASSLAGTLSGTQYF.

This chain links TRBV5-1 with TRBJ1-1, with D tentatively TRBD1 (5 bases). Germline CDR1 and CDR2: SGHRS and YFSETQ. This CDR3 spans 15 amino acids. Trimming left V 5 bases short and J 2 bases short, with 16 bases between. The chain's CDR3 is CASRPTGPANTEAFF. As DNA, the CDR3 is TGCGCCAGCAGACCTACAGGCCCCGCCAACACTGAAGCTTTCTTT.

The genes are TRBV5-5 and TRBJ1-1, with TRBD1 matching over 7 bases. J gave up 4 bases and V 2 bases, and 11 bases lay outside the gene matches. This CDR3 spans 16 amino acids. Germline V gives CDR1 SGHKS, CDR2 YYEKEE (reference sequence). The CDR3 protein is CASSFSNHRGRTEAFF. As DNA, the CDR3 is TGTGCCAGCAGCTTTTCTAATCACAGGGGACGCACTGAAGCTTTCTTT.

The genes are TRBV2 and TRBJ2-4, with 7 positions matching TRBD1. Per germline, CDR1 SNHLY and CDR2 FYNNEI. V gave up 3 bases and J gave up 1 base; unmatched junction bases: 9. The CDR3 contains 17 residues. DNA for the CDR3: TGTGCCAGCAGTGACCCCGGCAAGGGGGCGGCCAAAAACATTCAGTACTTC. Translated, it gives CASSDPGKGAAKNIQYF.

The CDR3 DNA sequence: TGCGCCAGCAGCCAAGAGGGGCGGGGGGCAGAGACCCAGTACTTC. It codes for CASSQEGRGAETQYF. The J gene is TRBJ2-5, the V gene TRBV4-1, with 8 bases that match TRBD2. The CDR3 is made up of 15 amino acids. Per the germline V gene, CDR1 is MGHRA and CDR2 is YSYEKL. The V and J ends lost 0 bases and 4 bases, in that order; junction bases with no gene match: 4.

J is TRBJ2-7 and V is TRBV5-6; 11 nucleotides match TRBD2. Germline-derived CDR1 and CDR2 are SGHDT and YYEEEE. Trimming cost V 8 bases and J 2 bases; bases outside gene matches: 9. CDR3 length equals 15 residues. DNA for the CDR3: TGTGCCAGTGACCTCCTAGCGGGAGGCCCCTACGAGCAGTACTTC. Translating gives CASDLLAGGPYEQYF.

This clone was found a few times. This chain connects TRBV5-1 to TRBJ2-7; D ambiguous. The V gene lost 5 bases and the J gene lost 7 bases, with 10 bases spanning the gap. The length of the CDR3 is 11 residues. The germline V gene encodes CDR1 SGHRS and CDR2 YFSETQ. As DNA, the CDR3 is TGCGCCAGCAGAGCTAACGCAGAGCAGTACTTC. It specifies CASRANAEQYF.

The CDR3 protein is CASTRPNEAFF. CDR3 coding DNA: TGTGCCAGCACGAGGCCGAATGAAGCTTTCTTT. The chain is built from TRBV28 and TRBJ1-1; D not resolved. The CDR3 runs to 11 residues. The germline CDR1 and CDR2 sequences are MDHEN and SYDVKM. The ends were cut back, 7 bases at V and 7 bases at J, with 10 bases in the middle.

The rearrangement links TRBV25-1 to TRBJ2-7, with TRBD1 matching over 8 bases. Trimming took 5 bases from V and 4 from J; bases not matched to a gene: 7. Germline values: CDR1 MGHDK, CDR2 SYGVNS. The CDR3 extends over 14 amino acids. CDR3 sequence reads: CASSSGTGIYEQYF. Here the CDR3 DNA reads TGTGCCAGCAGTTCCGGGACAGGAATATACGAGCAGTACTTC.